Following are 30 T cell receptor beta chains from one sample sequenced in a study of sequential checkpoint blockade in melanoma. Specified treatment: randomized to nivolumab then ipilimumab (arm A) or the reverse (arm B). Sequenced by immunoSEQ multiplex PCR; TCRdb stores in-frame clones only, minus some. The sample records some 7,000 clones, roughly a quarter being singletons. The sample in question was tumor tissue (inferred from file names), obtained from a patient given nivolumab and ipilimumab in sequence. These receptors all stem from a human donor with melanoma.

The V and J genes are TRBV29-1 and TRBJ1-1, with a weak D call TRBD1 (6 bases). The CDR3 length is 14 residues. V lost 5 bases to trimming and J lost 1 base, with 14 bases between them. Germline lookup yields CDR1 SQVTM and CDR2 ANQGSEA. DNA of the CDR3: TGCAGCGTTCCTCAGGGGCTGGGGAACACTGAAGCTTTCTTT. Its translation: CSVPQGLGNTEAFF. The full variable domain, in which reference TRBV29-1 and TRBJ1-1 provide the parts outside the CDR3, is SAVISQKPSRDICQRGTSLTIQCQVDSQVTMMFWYRQQPGQSLTLIATANQGSEATYESGFVIDKFPISRPNLTFSTLTVSNMSPEDSSIYLCSVPQGLGNTEAFFGQGTRLTVV.

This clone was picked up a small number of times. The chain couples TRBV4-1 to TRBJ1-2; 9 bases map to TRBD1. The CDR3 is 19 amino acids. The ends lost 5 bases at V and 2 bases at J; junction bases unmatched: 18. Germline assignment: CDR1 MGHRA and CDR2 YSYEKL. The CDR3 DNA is TGCGCCAGCAGCGGAAGTGTGGGACAGGGTTTTCTTCTAAACTATGGCTACACCTTC. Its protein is CASSGSVGQGFLLNYGYTF.

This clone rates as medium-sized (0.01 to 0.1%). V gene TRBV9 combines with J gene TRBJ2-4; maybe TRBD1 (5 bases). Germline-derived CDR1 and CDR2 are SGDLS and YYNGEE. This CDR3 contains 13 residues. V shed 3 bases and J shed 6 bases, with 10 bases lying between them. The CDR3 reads CASSEPQGNIQYF. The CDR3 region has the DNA TGTGCCAGCAGCGAGCCCCAGGGAAACATTCAGTACTTC. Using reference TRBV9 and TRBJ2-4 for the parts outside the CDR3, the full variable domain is DSGVTQTPKHLITATGQRVTLRCSPRSGDLSVYWYQQSLDQGLQFLIQYYNGEERAKGNILERFSAQQFPDLHSELNLSSLELGDSALYFCASSEPQGNIQYFGAGTRLSVL.

The chain's CDR3 is CASSIGVRTRIAGELFF. CDR3 coding DNA: TGTGCCAGTAGTATTGGGGTAAGGACTAGGATCGCCGGGGAGCTGTTTTTT. The chain combines TRBV19 with TRBJ2-2; 7 bases align to TRBD2. Germline values: CDR1 LNHDA, CDR2 SQIVND (reference sequence). V lost 3 bases and J lost 6; bases outside the gene matches: 13. This CDR3 comprises 17 residues.

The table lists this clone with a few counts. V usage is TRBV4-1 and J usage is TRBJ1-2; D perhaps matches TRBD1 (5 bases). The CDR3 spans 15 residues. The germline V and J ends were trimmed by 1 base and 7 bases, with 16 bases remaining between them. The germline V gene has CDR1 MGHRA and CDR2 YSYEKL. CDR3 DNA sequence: TGCGCCAGCAGCCAAGTGGGGGAGGTCGGTGGTGGCTACACCTTC. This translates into CASSQVGEVGGGYTF.

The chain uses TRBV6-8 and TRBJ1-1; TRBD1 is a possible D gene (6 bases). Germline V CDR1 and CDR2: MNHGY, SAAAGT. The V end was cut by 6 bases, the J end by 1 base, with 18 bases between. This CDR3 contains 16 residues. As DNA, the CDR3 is TGTGCCAGCAGACGGGTGGGGGCAGGGGCGAACACTGAAGCTTTCTTT. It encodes CASRRVGAGANTEAFF.

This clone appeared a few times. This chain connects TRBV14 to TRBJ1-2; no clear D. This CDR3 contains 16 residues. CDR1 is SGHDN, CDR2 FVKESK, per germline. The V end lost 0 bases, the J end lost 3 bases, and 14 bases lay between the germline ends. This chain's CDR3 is CASSQDGGGSDYGYTF. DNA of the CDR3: TGTGCCAGCAGCCAAGATGGCGGAGGCAGTGACTATGGCTACACCTTC.

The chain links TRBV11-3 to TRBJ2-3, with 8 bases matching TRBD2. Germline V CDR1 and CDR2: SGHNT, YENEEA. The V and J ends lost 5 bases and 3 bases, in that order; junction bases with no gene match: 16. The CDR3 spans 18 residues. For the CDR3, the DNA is TGTGCCAGCAGCCCGACTAGCGCGAACTACCTTGGTACAGATACGCAGTATTTT. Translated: CASSPTSANYLGTDTQYF. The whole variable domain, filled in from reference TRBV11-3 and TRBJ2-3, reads EAGVVQSPRYKIIEKKQPVAFWCNPISGHNTLYWYLQNLGQGPELLIRYENEEAVDDSQLPKDRFSAERLKGVDSTLKIQPAELGDSAVYLCASSPTSANYLGTDTQYFGPGTRLTVL.

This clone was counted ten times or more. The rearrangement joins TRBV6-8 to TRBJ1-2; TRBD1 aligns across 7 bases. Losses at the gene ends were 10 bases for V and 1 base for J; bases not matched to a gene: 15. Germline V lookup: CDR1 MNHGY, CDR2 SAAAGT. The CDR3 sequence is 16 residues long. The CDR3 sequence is CATSDIRTGDNYGYTF. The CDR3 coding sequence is TGTGCCACCTCTGATATAAGGACAGGCGATAACTATGGCTACACCTTC.

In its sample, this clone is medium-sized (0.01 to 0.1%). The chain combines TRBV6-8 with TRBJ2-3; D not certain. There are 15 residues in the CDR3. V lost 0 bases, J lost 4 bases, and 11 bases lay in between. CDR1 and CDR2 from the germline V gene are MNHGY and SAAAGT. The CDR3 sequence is CASSYSNSPADTQYF. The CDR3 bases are TGTGCCAGCAGTTACTCGAACTCTCCGGCAGATACGCAGTATTTT.

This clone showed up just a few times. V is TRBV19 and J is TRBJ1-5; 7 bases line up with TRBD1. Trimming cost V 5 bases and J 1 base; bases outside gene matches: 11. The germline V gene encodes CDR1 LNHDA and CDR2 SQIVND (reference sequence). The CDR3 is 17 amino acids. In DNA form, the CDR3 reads TGTGCCAGTAGTTTCCCTGACAGGGACAGAAGCAATCAGCCCCAGCATTTT. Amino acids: CASSFPDRDRSNQPQHF.

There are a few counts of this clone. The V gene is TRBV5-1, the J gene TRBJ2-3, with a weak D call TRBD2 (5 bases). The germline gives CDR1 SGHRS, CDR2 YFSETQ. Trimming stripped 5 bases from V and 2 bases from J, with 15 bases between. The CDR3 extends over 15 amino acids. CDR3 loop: CASRLDFPFTDTQYF. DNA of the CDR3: TGCGCCAGCAGACTGGACTTTCCATTCACAGATACGCAGTATTTT.

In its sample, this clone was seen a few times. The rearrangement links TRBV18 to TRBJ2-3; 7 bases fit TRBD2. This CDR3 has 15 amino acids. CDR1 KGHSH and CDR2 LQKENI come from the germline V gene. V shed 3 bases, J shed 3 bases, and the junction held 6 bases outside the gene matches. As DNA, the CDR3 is TGTGCCAGCTCACCGGCTGGGGAGGGAACAGATACGCAGTATTTT. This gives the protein CASSPAGEGTDTQYF.

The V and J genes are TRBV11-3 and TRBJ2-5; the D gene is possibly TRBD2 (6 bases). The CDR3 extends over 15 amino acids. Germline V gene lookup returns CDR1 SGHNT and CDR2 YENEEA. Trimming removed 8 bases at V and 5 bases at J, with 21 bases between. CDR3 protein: CASGRSGLSLETQYF. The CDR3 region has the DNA TGTGCCAGCGGACGATCGGGACTTAGTTTGGAGACCCAGTACTTC. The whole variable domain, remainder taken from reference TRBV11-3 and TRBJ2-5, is EAGVVQSPRYKIIEKKQPVAFWCNPISGHNTLYWYLQNLGQGPELLIRYENEEAVDDSQLPKDRFSAERLKGVDSTLKIQPAELGDSAVYLCASGRSGLSLETQYFGPGTRLLVL.

Written as DNA, the CDR3 is TGTGCCAGCAGCTTGGTCGGGAGGGGCGCCGGGGAGCTGTTTTTT. This translates into CASSLVGRGAGELFF. The chain couples TRBV7-8 to TRBJ2-2, with 8 positions matching TRBD2. The CDR3 runs 15 residues. CDR1 SGHVS and CDR2 FQNEAQ come from the germline V gene. V lost 3 bases to trimming and J lost 6 bases; unmatched junction nucleotides: 6.

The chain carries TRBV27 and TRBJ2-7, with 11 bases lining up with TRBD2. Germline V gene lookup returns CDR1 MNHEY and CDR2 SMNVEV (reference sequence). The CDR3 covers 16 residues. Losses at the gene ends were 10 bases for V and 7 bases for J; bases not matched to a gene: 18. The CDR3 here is CATPAVPSGRRCEQYV. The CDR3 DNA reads TGTGCCACCCCAGCGGTACCTAGCGGGAGGAGGTGTGAGCAGTACGTC.

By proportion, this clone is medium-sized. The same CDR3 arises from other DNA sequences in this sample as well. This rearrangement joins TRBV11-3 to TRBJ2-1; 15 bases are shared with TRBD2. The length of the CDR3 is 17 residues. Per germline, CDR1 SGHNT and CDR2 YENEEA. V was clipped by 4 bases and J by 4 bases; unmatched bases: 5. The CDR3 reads CASSSRGLAGGYNEQFF. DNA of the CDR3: TGTGCCAGCAGCTCCAGGGGACTAGCGGGAGGTTACAATGAGCAGTTCTTC.

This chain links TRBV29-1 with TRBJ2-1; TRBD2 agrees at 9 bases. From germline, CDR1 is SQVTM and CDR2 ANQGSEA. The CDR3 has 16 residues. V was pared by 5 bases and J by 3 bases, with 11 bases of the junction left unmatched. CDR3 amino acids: CSVHRIAGVVYNEQFF. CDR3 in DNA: TGCAGCGTTCACCGAATAGCGGGAGTCGTCTACAATGAGCAGTTCTTC.

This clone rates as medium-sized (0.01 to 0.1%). The CDR3 nucleotides read TGCGCCAGCAGCCAAGATTCGTCCGCCTCTGGGGCCAACGTCCTGACTTTC. Encoded protein: CASSQDSSASGANVLTF. V is TRBV4-1 and J is TRBJ2-6; D not certain. The germline V gene has CDR1 MGHRA and CDR2 YSYEKL. Trimming removed 0 bases at V and 0 bases at J, with 9 bases between. This CDR3 is built from 17 residues.

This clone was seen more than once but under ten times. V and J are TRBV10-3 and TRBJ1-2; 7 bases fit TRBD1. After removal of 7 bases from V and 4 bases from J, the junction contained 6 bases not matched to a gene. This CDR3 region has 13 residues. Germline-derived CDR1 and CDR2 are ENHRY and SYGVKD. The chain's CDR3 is CAITTGFTYGYTF. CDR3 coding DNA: TGTGCCATCACGACAGGGTTCACCTATGGCTACACCTTC.

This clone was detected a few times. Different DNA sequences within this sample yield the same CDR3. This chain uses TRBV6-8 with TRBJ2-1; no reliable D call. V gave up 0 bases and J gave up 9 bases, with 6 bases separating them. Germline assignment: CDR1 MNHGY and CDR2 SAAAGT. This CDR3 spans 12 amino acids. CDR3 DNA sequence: TGTGCCAGCAGTTACTCGACGGGTGAGCAGTTCTTC. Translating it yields CASSYSTGEQFF.

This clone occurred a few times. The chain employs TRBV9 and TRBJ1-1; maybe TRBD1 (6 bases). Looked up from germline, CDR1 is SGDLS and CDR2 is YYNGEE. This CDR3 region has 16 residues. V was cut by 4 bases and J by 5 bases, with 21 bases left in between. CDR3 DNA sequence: TGTGCCAGCAGCCTCATCCCCGGGGGGCGGGAGACTGAAGCTTTCTTT. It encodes CASSLIPGGRETEAFF.

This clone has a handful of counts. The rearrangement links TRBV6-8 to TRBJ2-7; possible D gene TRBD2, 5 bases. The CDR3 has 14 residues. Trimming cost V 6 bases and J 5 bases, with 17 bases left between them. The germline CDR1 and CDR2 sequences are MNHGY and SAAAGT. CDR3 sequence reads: CASRVRGGVDEQYV. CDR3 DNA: TGTGCCAGCAGAGTTCGGGGTGGGGTCGACGAGCAGTACGTC.

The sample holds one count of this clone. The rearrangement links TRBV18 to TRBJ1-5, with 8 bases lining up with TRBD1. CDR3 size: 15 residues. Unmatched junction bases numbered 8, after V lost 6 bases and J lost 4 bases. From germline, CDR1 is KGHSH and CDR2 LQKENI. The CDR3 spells CASSKTGERNQPQHF. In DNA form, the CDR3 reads TGTGCCAGCTCTAAGACAGGGGAGCGAAATCAGCCCCAGCATTTT. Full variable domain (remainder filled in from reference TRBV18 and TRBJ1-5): NAGVMQNPRHLVRRRGQEARLRCSPMKGHSHVYWYRQLPEEGLKFMVYLQKENIIDESGMPKERFSAEFPKEGPSILRIQQVVRGDSAAYFCASSKTGERNQPQHFGDGTRLSIL.

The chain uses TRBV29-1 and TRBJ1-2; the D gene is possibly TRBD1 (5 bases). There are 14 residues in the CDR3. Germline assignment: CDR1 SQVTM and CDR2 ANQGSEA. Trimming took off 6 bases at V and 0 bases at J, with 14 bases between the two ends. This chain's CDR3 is CSVGGSSPNYGYTF. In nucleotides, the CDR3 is TGCAGCGTGGGGGGGTCCAGTCCTAACTATGGCTACACCTTC.

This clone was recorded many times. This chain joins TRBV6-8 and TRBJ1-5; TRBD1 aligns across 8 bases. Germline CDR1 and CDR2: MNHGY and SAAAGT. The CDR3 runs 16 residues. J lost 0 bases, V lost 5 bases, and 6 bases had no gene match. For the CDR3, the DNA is TGTGCCAGCAGTACTCAGGGGGCGGTTAGCAATCAGCCCCAGCATTTT. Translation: CASSTQGAVSNQPQHF.

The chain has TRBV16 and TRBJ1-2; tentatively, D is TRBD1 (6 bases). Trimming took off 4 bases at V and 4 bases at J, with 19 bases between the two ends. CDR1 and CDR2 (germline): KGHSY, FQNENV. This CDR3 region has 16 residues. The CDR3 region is CASSPTGAGRAYGYTF. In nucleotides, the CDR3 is TGTGCCAGCAGCCCGACGGGGGCAGGGAGGGCCTATGGCTACACCTTC.

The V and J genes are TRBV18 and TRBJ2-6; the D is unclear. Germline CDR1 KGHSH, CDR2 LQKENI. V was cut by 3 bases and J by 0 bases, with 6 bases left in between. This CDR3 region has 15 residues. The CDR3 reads CASSPGYSGANVLTF. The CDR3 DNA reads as TGTGCCAGCTCACCGGGTTACTCTGGGGCCAACGTCCTGACTTTC.

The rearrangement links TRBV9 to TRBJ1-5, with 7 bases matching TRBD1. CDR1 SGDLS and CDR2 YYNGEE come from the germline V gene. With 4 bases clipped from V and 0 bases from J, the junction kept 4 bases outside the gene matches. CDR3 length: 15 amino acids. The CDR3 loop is CASSKQGNSNQPQHF. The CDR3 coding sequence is TGTGCCAGCAGCAAACAGGGGAATAGCAATCAGCCCCAGCATTTT.

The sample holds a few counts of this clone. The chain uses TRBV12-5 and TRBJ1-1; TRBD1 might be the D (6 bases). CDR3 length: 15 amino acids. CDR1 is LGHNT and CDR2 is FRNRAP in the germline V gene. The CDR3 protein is CASKWQGMGTTEAFF. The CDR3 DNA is TGTGCCAGCAAGTGGCAGGGGATGGGGACCACTGAAGCTTTCTTT. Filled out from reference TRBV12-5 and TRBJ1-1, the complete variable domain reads DARVTQTPRHKVTEMGQEVTMRCQPILGHNTVFWYRQTMMQGLELLAYFRNRAPLDDSGMPKDRFSAEMPDATLATLKIQPSEPRDSAVYFCASKWQGMGTTEAFFGQGTRLTVV.